The 21 T cell receptor beta chains below were found in one sample sequenced in a study of T cell responses to AZD1222 COVID-19 vaccine. Only in-frame clones appear in the TCRdb table, and some are missing; sequencing was by immunoSEQ multiplex PCR. The sample holds fewer than 90,000 clones; 85% to 90% are singletons and the top ten take about 6%. Sequences were derived from peripheral blood, sampled 28 days after the second AZD1222 dose. The source of these receptors is an adult who received the AZD1222 COVID-19 vaccine.

This clone showed up just once. V and J are TRBV2 and TRBJ1-2, with D unclear. Germline-derived CDR1 and CDR2 are SNHLY and FYNNEI. The V and J ends lost 1 base and 1 base respectively, with 4 bases between them. CDR3 length: 13 amino acids. CDR3 protein: CASSEDNNYGYTF. The CDR3 DNA reads as TGTGCCAGCAGTGAAGACAATAACTATGGCTACACCTTC.

V is TRBV7-9 and J is TRBJ1-6; D uncertain. CDR3 length: 12 amino acids. CDR1 is SEHNR and CDR2 is FQNEAQ in the germline V gene (reference sequence). The germline V and J ends were trimmed by 5 bases and 14 bases, with 13 bases remaining between them. The CDR3 DNA follows: TGTGCCAGCAGCCGTTTGGGGAGGGCCCTCCACTTT. The encoded protein is CASSRLGRALHF.

This CDR3 is CASSLDRMNTEAFF. CDR3 nucleotides: TGTGCCAGCAGCTTAGACAGGATGAACACTGAAGCTTTCTTT. The V call is TRBV11-2, the J call TRBJ1-1, with D unresolved. V lost 0 bases and J 0 bases, leaving 5 bases between the germline ends. Germline CDR1 SGHAT, CDR2 FQNNGV. The CDR3 has 14 residues. The whole variable domain, filled in from reference TRBV11-2 and TRBJ1-1, reads EAGVAQSPRYKIIEKRQSVAFWCNPISGHATLYWYQQILGQGPKLLIQFQNNGVVDDSQLPKDRFSAERLKGVDSTLKIQPAKLEDSAVYLCASSLDRMNTEAFFGQGTRLTVV.

The rearrangement joins TRBV7-8 to TRBJ2-1, with 12 bases identical to TRBD2. V lost 1 base to trimming and J lost 2 bases; unmatched junction nucleotides: 6. Per the germline V gene, CDR1 is SGHVS and CDR2 is FQNEAQ. This CDR3 comprises 18 residues. The CDR3 sequence is CASSLGASGGATYNEQFF. In nucleotides, the CDR3 is TGTGCCAGCAGCTTAGGGGCTAGCGGGGGGGCCACCTACAATGAGCAGTTCTTC.

The CDR3 sequence: CASSRTSGRSPSTDTQYF. The CDR3 nucleotides read TGCGCCAGCAGCCGGACTAGCGGGAGAAGTCCCTCCACAGATACGCAGTATTTT. The chain joins TRBV5-1 to TRBJ2-3; TRBD2 aligns across 13 bases. CDR1 SGHRS and CDR2 YFSETQ come from the germline V gene. The V gene end was trimmed by 4 bases and the J gene end by 2 bases; junction bases not matched to a gene: 10. The CDR3 runs to 18 residues.

This clone has more than one count but fewer than ten. V gene TRBV19 combines with J gene TRBJ2-7; 13 bases are shared with TRBD2. Trimming cost V 5 bases and J 4 bases; bases outside gene matches: 5. The germline V gene has CDR1 LNHDA and CDR2 SQIVND (reference sequence). CDR3 length equals 15 residues. This chain's CDR3 is CASSALAGGRYEQYF. The CDR3 coding sequence is TGTGCCAGTAGTGCACTAGCGGGAGGGAGGTACGAGCAGTACTTC.

This clone has only one observation. The chain links TRBV6-5 to TRBJ2-7; the D is unclear. The CDR3 has 13 residues. The germline CDR1 and CDR2 sequences are MNHEY and SVGAGI. V shed 8 bases and J shed 0 bases, with 11 bases lying between them. This chain's CDR3 is CASQAIYSYEQYF. For the CDR3, the DNA is TGTGCCAGCCAGGCCATATACTCCTACGAGCAGTACTTC.

V is TRBV7-2 and J is TRBJ2-1, with 11 bases identical to TRBD2. The CDR3 contains 16 residues. V shed 3 bases and J 8 bases; nucleotides not matched to a gene: 9. In germline, CDR1 is SGHTA, CDR2 FQGNSA. CDR3 region: CASSFRRLAGRDEQFF. The CDR3 DNA follows: TGTGCCAGCAGCTTCAGAAGACTAGCGGGGAGAGATGAGCAGTTCTTC.

There are a few counts of this clone. This CDR3 is CSVVEGSSGNTIYF. CDR3 bases: TGCAGCGTTGTTGAGGGGAGCTCTGGAAACACCATATATTTT. The V and J genes are TRBV29-1 and TRBJ1-3, with D possibly matching TRBD1 (5 bases). The V gene's germline CDR1 is SQVTM and CDR2 ANQGSEA. This CDR3 is built from 14 residues. V was pared by 4 bases and J by 0 bases, with 10 bases between.

The chain couples TRBV4-1 to TRBJ2-7; 9 bases agree with TRBD2. The CDR3 covers 15 residues. J lost 3 bases, V lost 0 bases, and 3 bases had no gene match. Germline V gives CDR1 MGHRA, CDR2 YSYEKL. In DNA, the CDR3 is TGCGCCAGCAGCCAAGATGGGACTAGCAACTACGAGCAGTACTTC. Its translation is CASSQDGTSNYEQYF.

The chain has TRBV5-6 and TRBJ2-7; 7 nucleotides line up with TRBD2. In germline, CDR1 is SGHDT, CDR2 YYEEEE. J was trimmed by 0 bases and V by 3 bases; bases with no gene match: 3. CDR3 length: 14 amino acids. The CDR3 nucleotides are TGTGCCAGCAGCTCGACTAGCAGCTCCTACGAGCAGTACTTC. Translating it yields CASSSTSSSYEQYF.

This chain connects TRBV28 to TRBJ2-7; tentatively, D is TRBD1 (5 bases). The CDR3 consists of 12 residues. Deletions cut 5 bases from V and 2 bases from J, with 7 bases between. Germline loops: CDR1 MDHEN, CDR2 SYDVKM. The CDR3 here is CASSTGAYEQYF. The CDR3 DNA reads as TGTGCCAGCAGTACAGGTGCCTACGAGCAGTACTTC.

V and J are TRBV5-1 and TRBJ2-1; D is unclear. This CDR3 has 14 amino acids. The germline CDR1 and CDR2 sequences are SGHRS and YFSETQ. Trimming cost V 4 bases and J 2 bases, with 10 bases left between them. The DNA for the CDR3 is TGCGCCAGCAGCCCTTTGCAAACCTACAATGAGCAGTTCTTC. It is translated as CASSPLQTYNEQFF.

The CDR3 region is CASRTGSSGANVLTF. CDR3 DNA sequence: TGTGCCAGCAGGACCGGGTCGTCCGGGGCCAACGTCCTGACTTTC. J is TRBJ2-6 and V is TRBV6-5; D not resolved. In germline, CDR1 is MNHEY, CDR2 SVGAGI. The CDR3 totals 15 residues. Trimming pared 6 bases from V and 4 bases from J, leaving 13 bases between.

The chain uses TRBV5-5 and TRBJ1-5; the match to TRBD1 covers 7 bases. Losses at the gene ends were 4 bases for V and 5 bases for J; bases not matched to a gene: 6. The CDR3 contains 14 residues. Germline-derived CDR1 and CDR2 are SGHKS and YYEKEE (reference sequence). The CDR3 coding sequence is TGTGCCAGCAGCCAAGACAGGGTTGATCAGCCCCAGCATTTT. This gives the protein CASSQDRVDQPQHF.

The chain links TRBV2 to TRBJ2-1; 7 bases map to TRBD2. This CDR3 is 14 amino acids long. CDR1 is SNHLY, CDR2 FYNNEI, per germline. V lost 6 bases, J lost 4 bases, and 6 bases stayed unmatched. CDR3 region: CASRASGVYNEQFF. Here the CDR3 DNA reads TGTGCCAGCAGGGCCAGCGGGGTTTACAATGAGCAGTTCTTC.

This clone was picked up one time. The sample contains more than one DNA sequence encoding this CDR3. The V gene is TRBV18, the J gene TRBJ1-1; the match to TRBD1 covers 7 bases. The CDR3 has 15 amino acids. V shed 3 bases and J 0 bases; nucleotides not matched to a gene: 4. Per the germline V gene, CDR1 is KGHSH and CDR2 is LQKENI. The CDR3 DNA sequence: TGTGCCAGCTCACCCCCGGGGACAGTGAACACTGAAGCTTTCTTT. Its protein product is CASSPPGTVNTEAFF.

The table lists this clone with many counts. The CDR3: CASSDSDTGELFF. CDR3 bases: TGTGCCAGCAGTGACTCAGACACCGGGGAGCTGTTTTTT. This chain joins TRBV6-4 and TRBJ2-2; D gene uncertain. The CDR3 has 13 residues. CDR1 and CDR2 (germline): MRHNA, SNTAGT. Trimming took off 0 bases at V and 3 bases at J, with 2 bases between the two ends.

V usage is TRBV28 and J usage is TRBJ2-7; D ambiguous. V was clipped by 4 bases and J by 0 bases, with 1 base between them. Germline V gives CDR1 MDHEN, CDR2 SYDVKM. This CDR3 comprises 11 residues. The CDR3 loop is CASSSSYEQYF. DNA of the CDR3: TGTGCCAGCAGTTCCTCCTACGAGCAGTACTTC.

J is TRBJ2-7 and V is TRBV10-3; 9 bases agree with TRBD2. The CDR3 length is 11 residues. Germline V gives CDR1 ENHRY, CDR2 SYGVKD. V was clipped by 10 bases and J by 4 bases; unmatched bases: 2. This chain's CDR3 is CATSGAYEQYF. As DNA, the CDR3 is TGTGCCACTAGCGGGGCTTACGAGCAGTACTTC.

The V call is TRBV11-3, the J call TRBJ1-1, with D unclear. CDR3 length: 13 residues. V was clipped by 3 bases and J by 6 bases, with 11 bases between them. CDR1 SGHNT and CDR2 YENEEA come from the germline V gene. CDR3 sequence reads: CASSLRDPSEAFF. In nucleotides, the CDR3 is TGTGCCAGCAGCTTGAGGGATCCCTCTGAAGCTTTCTTT.